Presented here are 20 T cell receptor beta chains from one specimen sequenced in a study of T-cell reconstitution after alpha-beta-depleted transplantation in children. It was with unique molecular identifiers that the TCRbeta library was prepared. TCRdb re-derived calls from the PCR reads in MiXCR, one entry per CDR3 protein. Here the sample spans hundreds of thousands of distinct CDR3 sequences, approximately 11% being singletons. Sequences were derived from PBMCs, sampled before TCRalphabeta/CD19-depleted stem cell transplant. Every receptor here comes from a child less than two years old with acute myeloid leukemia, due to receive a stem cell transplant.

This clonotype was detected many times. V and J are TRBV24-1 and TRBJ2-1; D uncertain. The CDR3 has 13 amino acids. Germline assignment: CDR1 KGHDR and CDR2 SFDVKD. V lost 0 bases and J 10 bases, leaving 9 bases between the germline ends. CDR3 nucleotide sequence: TGTGCCACCAGTGATTTGCATGGCCAGGAGCAGTTCTTC. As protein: CATSDLHGQEQFF.

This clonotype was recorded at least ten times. CDR3 residues: CASSSDSEDTDTQYF. The CDR3 nucleotides read TGTGCCAGCAGTTCAGACAGTGAAGACACAGATACGCAGTATTTT. V gene TRBV27 combines with J gene TRBJ2-3, with D maybe TRBD1 (5 bases). Germline CDR1 and CDR2: MNHEY and SMNVEV (reference sequence). The CDR3 sequence is 15 residues long. V lost 4 bases and J lost 2, with 13 bases in between.

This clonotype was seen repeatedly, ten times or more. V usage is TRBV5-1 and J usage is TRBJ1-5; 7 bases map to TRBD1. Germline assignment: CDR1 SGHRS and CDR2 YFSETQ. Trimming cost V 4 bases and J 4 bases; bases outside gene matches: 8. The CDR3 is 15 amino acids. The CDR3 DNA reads TGCGCCAGCAGCCGAGGCGACAGGGAAAATCAGCCCCAGCATTTT. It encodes CASSRGDRENQPQHF.

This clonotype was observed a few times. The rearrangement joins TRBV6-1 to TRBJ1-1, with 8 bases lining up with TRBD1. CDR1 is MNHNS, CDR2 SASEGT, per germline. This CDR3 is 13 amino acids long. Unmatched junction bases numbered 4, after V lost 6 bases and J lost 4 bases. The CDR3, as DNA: TGTGCCAGCAGGAAGGGGACAGGCACTGAAGCTTTCTTT. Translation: CASRKGTGTEAFF.

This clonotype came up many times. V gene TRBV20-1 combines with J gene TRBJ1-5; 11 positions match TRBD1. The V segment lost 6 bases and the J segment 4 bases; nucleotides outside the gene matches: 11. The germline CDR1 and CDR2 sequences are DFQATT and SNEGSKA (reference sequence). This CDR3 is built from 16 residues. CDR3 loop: CSAWASGTGGNQPQHF. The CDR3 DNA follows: TGCAGTGCCTGGGCGAGCGGGACAGGGGGGAATCAGCCCCAGCATTTT.

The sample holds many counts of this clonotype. The CDR3 loop is CASSFRQGDSPLHF. The DNA for the CDR3 is TGTGCCAGCAGTTTCCGACAGGGGGACTCACCCCTCCACTTT. This chain connects TRBV12-3 or TRBV12-4 to TRBJ1-6; 9 positions match TRBD1. This CDR3 has 14 residues. V lost 3 bases, J lost 10 bases, and 4 bases stayed unmatched.

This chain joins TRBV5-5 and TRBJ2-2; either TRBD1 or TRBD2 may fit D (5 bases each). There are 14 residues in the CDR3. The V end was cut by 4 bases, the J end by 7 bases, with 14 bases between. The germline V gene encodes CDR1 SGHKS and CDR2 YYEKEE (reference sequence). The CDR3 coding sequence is TGTGCCAGCAGCCCGGGGCTCGTCTACGGGGAGCTGTTTTTT. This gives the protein CASSPGLVYGELFF.

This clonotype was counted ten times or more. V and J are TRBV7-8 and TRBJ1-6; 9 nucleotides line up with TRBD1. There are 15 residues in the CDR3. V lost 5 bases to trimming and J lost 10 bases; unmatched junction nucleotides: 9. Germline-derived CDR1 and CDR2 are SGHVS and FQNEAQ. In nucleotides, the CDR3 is TGTGCCAGCAGCCCATTCCCGGGACAGGGCTCACCCCTCCACTTT. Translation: CASSPFPGQGSPLHF. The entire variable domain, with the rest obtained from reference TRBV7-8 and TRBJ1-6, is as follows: GAGVSQSPRYKVAKRGQDVALRCDPISGHVSLFWYQQALGQGPEFLTYFQNEAQLDKSGLPSDRFFAERPEGSVSTLKIQRTQQEDSAVYLCASSPFPGQGSPLHFGNGTRLTVT.

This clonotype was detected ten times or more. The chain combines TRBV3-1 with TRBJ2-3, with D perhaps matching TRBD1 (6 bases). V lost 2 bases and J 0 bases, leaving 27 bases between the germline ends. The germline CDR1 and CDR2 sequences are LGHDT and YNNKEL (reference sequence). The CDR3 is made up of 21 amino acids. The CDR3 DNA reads TGTGCCAGCAGCCAACTCCACCCCGGATGGTTGGGGGCACCTAGCACAGATACGCAGTATTTT. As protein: CASSQLHPGWLGAPSTDTQYF.

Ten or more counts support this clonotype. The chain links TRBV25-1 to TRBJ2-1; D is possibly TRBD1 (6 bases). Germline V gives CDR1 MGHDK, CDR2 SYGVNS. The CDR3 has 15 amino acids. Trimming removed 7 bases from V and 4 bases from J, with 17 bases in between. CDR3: CASTPGASSYNEQFF. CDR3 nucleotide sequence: TGTGCCAGCACCCCAGGGGCTAGCAGTTACAATGAGCAGTTCTTC. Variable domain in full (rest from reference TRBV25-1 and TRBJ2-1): EADIYQTPRYLVIGTGKKITLECSQTMGHDKMYWYQQDPGMELHLIHYSYGVNSTEKGDLSSESTVSRIRTEHFPLTLESARPSHTSQYLCASTPGASSYNEQFFGPGTRLTVL.

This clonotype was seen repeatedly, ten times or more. The CDR3 DNA reads as TGTGCCAGCAGTTTATATCTCCGGGACACCTCCTACGAGCAGTACTTC. Residues: CASSLYLRDTSYEQYF. This rearrangement joins TRBV12-3 or TRBV12-4 to TRBJ2-7, with a tentative D call TRBD1 (6 bases). This CDR3 is built from 16 residues. Trimming shortened V by 2 bases and J by 0 bases, and 14 bases separated the two germline ends.

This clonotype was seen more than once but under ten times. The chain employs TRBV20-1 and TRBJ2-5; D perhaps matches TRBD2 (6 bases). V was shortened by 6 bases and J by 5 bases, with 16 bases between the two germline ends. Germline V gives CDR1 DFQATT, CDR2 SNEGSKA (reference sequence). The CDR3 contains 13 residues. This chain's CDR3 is CSAPRSGVETQYF. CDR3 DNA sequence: TGCAGTGCCCCTCGATCGGGGGTGGAGACCCAGTACTTC.

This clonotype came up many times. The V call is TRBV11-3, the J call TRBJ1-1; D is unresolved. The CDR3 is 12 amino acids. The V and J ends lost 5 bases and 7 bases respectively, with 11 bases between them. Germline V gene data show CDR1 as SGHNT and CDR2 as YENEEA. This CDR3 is CASSRVSREAFF. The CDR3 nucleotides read TGTGCCAGCAGCCGAGTGTCCCGTGAAGCTTTCTTT.

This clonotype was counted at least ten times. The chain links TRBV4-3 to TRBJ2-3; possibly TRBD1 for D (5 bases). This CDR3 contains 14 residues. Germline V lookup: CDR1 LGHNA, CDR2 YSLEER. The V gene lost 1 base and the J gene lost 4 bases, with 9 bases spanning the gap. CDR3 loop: CASSQGEGADTQYF. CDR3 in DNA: TGCGCCAGCAGCCAAGGGGAAGGGGCAGATACGCAGTATTTT.

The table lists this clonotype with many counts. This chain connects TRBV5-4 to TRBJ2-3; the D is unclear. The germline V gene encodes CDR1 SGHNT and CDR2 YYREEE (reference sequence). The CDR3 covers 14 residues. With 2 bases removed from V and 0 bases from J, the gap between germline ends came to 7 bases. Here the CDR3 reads CASSLETSTDTQYF. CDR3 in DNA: TGTGCCAGCAGCTTAGAGACGAGCACAGATACGCAGTATTTT.

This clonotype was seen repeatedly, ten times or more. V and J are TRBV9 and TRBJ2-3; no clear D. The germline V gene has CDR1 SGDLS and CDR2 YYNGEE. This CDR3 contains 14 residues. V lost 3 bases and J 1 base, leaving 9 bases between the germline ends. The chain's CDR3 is CASSAALGTDTQYF. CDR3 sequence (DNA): TGTGCCAGCAGCGCCGCCCTAGGCACAGATACGCAGTATTTT. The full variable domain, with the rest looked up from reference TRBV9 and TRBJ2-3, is DSGVTQTPKHLITATGQRVTLRCSPRSGDLSVYWYQQSLDQGLQFLIQYYNGEERAKGNILERFSAQQFPDLHSELNLSSLELGDSALYFCASSAALGTDTQYFGPGTRLTVL.

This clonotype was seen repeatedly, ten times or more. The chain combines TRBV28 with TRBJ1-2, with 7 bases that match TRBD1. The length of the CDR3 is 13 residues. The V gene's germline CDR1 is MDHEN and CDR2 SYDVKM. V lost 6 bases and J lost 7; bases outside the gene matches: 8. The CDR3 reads CASSLSTGVGYTF. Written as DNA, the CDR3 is TGTGCCAGCAGCCTCTCAACAGGGGTTGGCTACACCTTC.

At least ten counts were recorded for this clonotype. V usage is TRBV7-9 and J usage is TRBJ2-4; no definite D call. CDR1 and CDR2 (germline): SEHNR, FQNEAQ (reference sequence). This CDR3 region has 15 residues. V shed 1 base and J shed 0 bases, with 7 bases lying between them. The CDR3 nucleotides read TGTGCCAGCAGCTTAGTAGAGGTAGCCAAAAACATTCAGTACTTC. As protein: CASSLVEVAKNIQYF. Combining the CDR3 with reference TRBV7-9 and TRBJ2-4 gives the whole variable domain DTGVSQNPRHKITKRGQNVTFRCDPISEHNRLYWYRQTLGQGPEFLTYFQNEAQLEKSRLLSDRFSAERPKGSFSTLEIQRTEQGDSAMYLCASSLVEVAKNIQYFGAGTRLSVL.

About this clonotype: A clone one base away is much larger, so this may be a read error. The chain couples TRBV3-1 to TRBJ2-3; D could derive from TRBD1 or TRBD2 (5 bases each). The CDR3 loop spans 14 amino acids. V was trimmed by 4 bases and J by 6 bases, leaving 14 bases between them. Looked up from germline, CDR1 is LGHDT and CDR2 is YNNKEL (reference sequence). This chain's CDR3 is CASSPSGWGDTQYF. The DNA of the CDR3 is TGTGCCAGCAGCCCATCCGGTTGGGGGGATACGCAGTATTTT.

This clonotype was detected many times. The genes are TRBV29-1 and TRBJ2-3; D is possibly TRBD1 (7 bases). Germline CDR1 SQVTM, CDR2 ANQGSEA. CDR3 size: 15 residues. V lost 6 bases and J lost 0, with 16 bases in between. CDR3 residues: CSVAQGGQSTDTQYF. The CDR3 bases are TGCAGCGTCGCCCAGGGGGGACAAAGCACAGATACGCAGTATTTT.